The clone carrying this T cell receptor (beta chain) was counted at least ten times. What it recognizes is unknown. These data belong to a study of molecular identifiers for immune sequencing clone quantification. Each CDR3 protein gets one entry after TCRdb re-called the PCR reads with MiXCR. Of 350,000 or so distinct CDR3 sequences in the sample, about 22% were seen once. Germline V gives CDR1 MNHNY, CDR2 SVGAGI (reference sequence). This CDR3 region has 12 residues. V was cut by 8 bases and J by 2 bases, with 10 bases left in between. Study observations and caveats: Clones with over 20 RNA copies captured over 99% of effector molecules but under 1% of naive ones. Jurkat TCR RNA spiked in from one cell could reportedly be detected among approximately 980,000 naive cells.

Sequences were obtained from naive CD8+ T cells from blood, with Jurkat cell RNA spiked in. The subset is: FACS-sorted CD8+CD4-CCR7+CD45RA+ naive T cells. The rearrangement joins TRBV6-6 to TRBJ2-7; D perhaps matches TRBD2 (6 bases). This TCR was sampled from a human donor in good health. Some libraries in this study had Jurkat cell RNA spiked in. The CDR3 spells CASLGGTYEQYF. The CDR3, as DNA: TGTGCCAGCCTAGGAGGGACCTACGAGCAGTACTTC.